This TCR beta chain emerged from a study of radiotherapy plus CTLA-4 blockade in lung cancer. Overall study: Objective responses were documented in 15% to 20% of patients, with disease control in just over 30%. Study-wide points: Reported findings show early blood T cell clone dynamics, with interferon-beta, best predicted response. Radiotherapy plus ipilimumab was followed by expansion in blood of tumor-derived TCR clones.

Germline CDR1 reads SNHLY; CDR2 reads FYNNEI. The CDR3 runs to 12 residues. The ends lost 5 bases at V and 7 bases at J; junction bases unmatched: 0. With respect to this clone: Its antigen is not identified.

The assay was immunoSEQ multiplex PCR, and TCRdb's table has in-frame clones only and misses some. The repertoire holds some 92,000 clones, with 75% to 90% as singletons. Alongside CTLA-4 blockade with ipilimumab, patients with chemo-refractory metastatic non-small-cell lung cancer received focal radiation. This specimen consisted of peripheral blood, obtained from a patient treated with radiotherapy plus ipilimumab. The chain carries TRBV2 and TRBJ2-1; 9 bases line up with TRBD2. The receptor comes from a human donor with non-small cell lung cancer who had a partial response to radiotherapy plus ipilimumab. CDR3 residues: CASSTSGNEQFF. CDR3 DNA: TGTGCCAGCAGTACTAGCGGGAATGAGCAGTTCTTC.